This T cell receptor beta chain was captured by sequencing in a study of shared clonotypes between healthy human individuals. Turning to the study itself: The people who gave samples were a couple of women and a few men aged 18 to 49.

In the source study's methods: Filtering of immunoSEQ junctional sequences could not match full-length read filtering. Some clones are missing from TCRdb's copy, which holds only in-frame ones; the method was immunoSEQ multiplex PCR. V, J and clone size reflect that table, while D and trimming were determined from the DNA. The sample shows about 380,000 clones, 90% to 98% of them seen only once. CDR3 length: 16 amino acids. Germline CDR1 and CDR2: SGHTA and FQGNSA. V lost 5 bases to trimming and J lost 0 bases, with 14 bases between them. This sequence joins TRBV7-2 and TRBJ2-4; possible D gene TRBD1, 6 bases. The clonotype comes from a man aged 30-40 years in good health. The sequencing input was memory CD8+ T cells sorted from blood. Subset denoted: CD45RO+ cells pooled with CCR7-negative TemRA cells. The CDR3 coding sequence is TGTGCCAGCAGCCAACAGGGCCTAATAGCCAAAAACATTCAGTACTTC. Translated, it gives CASSQQGLIAKNIQYF.